This T cell receptor (beta chain) appears in the sequencing data of a study of PD-L1 blockade in urothelial cancer. Study overall: Men with urothelial cancer arising in the bladder made up twenty-five of 29 patients. Previous chemotherapy exposure amounted to 0 to 3 regimens for patients.

The time point was: pretreatment peripheral blood. Study-wide findings and caveats: Below-median pretreatment blood TCR clonality was a predictor of better survival.

Clones were read by immunoSEQ multiplex PCR, and TCRdb kept only the in-frame ones, dropping some. The sample shows 72,000 or so clones, 86% of them seen only once. This clone was seen a single time. Antigen specificity is unknown. Trimming removed 7 bases from V and 6 bases from J; junction bases left unmatched: 3. The CDR3 loop spans 12 amino acids. The germline V gene has CDR1 SQVTM and CDR2 ANQGSEA. The genes are TRBV29-1 and TRBJ2-4, with TRBD1 matching 10 bases. The starting material was PBMCs, obtained around atezolizumab (anti-PD-L1) treatment. This clonotype originated in a man between 60 and 70 years old with urothelial cancer. The CDR3 loop is CSGRQGANIQYF. DNA for the CDR3: TGCAGCGGTCGACAGGGGGCAAACATTCAGTACTTC. The entire variable domain, with the rest obtained from reference TRBV29-1 and TRBJ2-4, is as follows: SAVISQKPSRDICQRGTSLTIQCQVDSQVTMMFWYRQQPGQSLTLIATANQGSEATYESGFVIDKFPISRPNLTFSTLTVSNMSPEDSSIYLCSGRQGANIQYFGAGTRLSVL.